These 13 T cell receptor beta chains share one sample of origin, sequenced in a study of T-cell reconstitution after alpha-beta-depleted transplantation in children. Unique molecular identifiers were used to barcode this TCRbeta library. TCRdb passed the PCR reads through MiXCR, listing each CDR3 protein once. This sample yields about 830,000 distinct CDR3 sequences, of which 15% to 20% are seen a single time; just under 5% belongs to the top ten. The source material was PBMCs, mostly from graft donor cells, sampled 360 days after TCRalphabeta/CD19-depleted stem cell transplant. The receptors were sampled from a male patient aged 10 to 17 who had a stem cell transplant for acute lymphoblastic leukemia, so the T cells may come from the graft donor.

There are a few counts of this clonotype. The genes are TRBV5-1 and TRBJ2-5; 12 bases match TRBD2. Trimming at V came to 4 bases and at J to 4 bases, leaving 8 bases not matched to a gene. Germline-derived CDR1 and CDR2 are SGHRS and YFSETQ. This CDR3 has 16 residues. CDR3 sequence reads: CASSQTSGRTRETQYF. CDR3 nucleotide sequence: TGCGCCAGCAGCCAGACTAGCGGGAGAACCCGAGAGACCCAGTACTTC. The whole variable domain, remainder taken from reference TRBV5-1 and TRBJ2-5, is KAGVTQTPRYLIKTRGQQVTLSCSPISGHRSVSWYQQTPGQGLQFLFEYFSETQRNKGNFPGRFSGRQFSNSRSEMNVSTLELGDSALYLCASSQTSGRTRETQYFGPGTRLLVL.

This chain connects TRBV7-3 to TRBJ1-1, with 9 bases aligning to TRBD1. CDR3 length: 18 residues. V lost 5 bases and J lost 5; bases outside the gene matches: 18. Germline V gives CDR1 SGHTA, CDR2 FQGTGA. CDR3 sequence reads: CASSTFASRQGVRTEAFF. The DNA for the CDR3 is TGTGCCAGCAGCACATTCGCTTCTCGACAGGGGGTGAGGACTGAAGCTTTCTTT.

The sample holds a few counts of this clonotype. The rearrangement uses TRBV7-3 and TRBJ2-5, with D perhaps matching TRBD1 (6 bases). V lost 0 bases to trimming and J lost 2 bases, with 10 bases between them. Germline V gives CDR1 SGHTA, CDR2 FQGTGA. The CDR3 contains 15 residues. DNA for the CDR3: TGTGCCAGCAGCTTAACGGGACACATTCAAGAGACCCAGTACTTC. Translation: CASSLTGHIQETQYF.

This clonotype came up a few times. The chain is built from TRBV11-2 and TRBJ2-1; 9 bases agree with TRBD1. Germline trimming cut 2 bases from V and 10 bases from J; bases unmatched to any gene: 6. Looked up from germline, CDR1 is SGHAT and CDR2 is FQNNGV. This CDR3 is 14 amino acids long. The CDR3 DNA reads TGTGCCAGCAGCTTATTAACAGGGGGCGCCGAGCAGTTCTTC. Translated, it gives CASSLLTGGAEQFF.

This clonotype has only a few counts. CDR3 in DNA: TGTGCCAGCAGATCCTCTAGCGGGGGAATTAATGAGCAGTTCTTC. Translated: CASRSSSGGINEQFF. J is TRBJ2-1 and V is TRBV12-3 or TRBV12-4; 10 bases agree with TRBD2. V lost 6 bases, J lost 7 bases, and 9 bases stayed unmatched. This CDR3 region has 15 residues.

This clonotype was recorded at least ten times. V is TRBV5-1 and J is TRBJ2-7; D assignment may be TRBD1 or TRBD2 (5 bases each). The CDR3 runs 17 residues. V dropped 0 bases and J dropped 3 bases, with 19 bases sitting between them. Looked up from germline, CDR1 is SGHRS and CDR2 is YFSETQ. CDR3: CASSLAGAGNPIYEQYF. CDR3 sequence (DNA): TGCGCCAGCAGCTTGGCCGGGGCAGGGAACCCGATCTACGAGCAGTACTTC.

This clonotype was found many times. The chain carries TRBV7-8 and TRBJ2-1, with D possibly TRBD2 on 5 matching bases. V was shortened by 3 bases and J by 10 bases, with 13 bases between the two germline ends. The germline V gene has CDR1 SGHVS and CDR2 FQNEAQ. The CDR3 is 13 residues long. In nucleotides, the CDR3 is TGTGCCAGCAGCTTGGAGGAAATCGGGGAGCAGTTCTTC. This sequence encodes CASSLEEIGEQFF.

The chain couples TRBV29-1 to TRBJ2-7; TRBD1 agrees at 7 bases. Germline V gene data show CDR1 as SQVTM and CDR2 as ANQGSEA. The J segment lost 0 bases and the V segment lost 5 bases, leaving 1 base of the junction unmatched. The length of the CDR3 is 12 residues. CDR3 sequence: CSVTGVSYEQYF. The CDR3 nucleotides read TGCAGCGTTACAGGGGTCTCCTACGAGCAGTACTTC.

The chain is built from TRBV18 and TRBJ1-2; D is uncertain. The CDR3 totals 16 residues. Per germline, CDR1 KGHSH and CDR2 LQKENI. The V end lost 5 bases, the J end lost 0 bases, and 16 bases lay between the germline ends. The chain's CDR3 is CASSAQSGRTNYGYTF. The CDR3, as DNA: TGTGCCAGCTCAGCCCAATCTGGGCGCACTAACTATGGCTACACCTTC.

V gene TRBV5-1 combines with J gene TRBJ2-1, with D maybe TRBD2 (6 bases). Germline values: CDR1 SGHRS, CDR2 YFSETQ. Trimming stripped 2 bases from V and 4 bases from J, with 16 bases between. The CDR3 has 16 amino acids. The CDR3 sequence is CASSFTSQIGYNEQFF. CDR3 bases: TGCGCCAGCAGCTTCACTAGCCAAATAGGATACAATGAGCAGTTCTTC.

The chain uses TRBV6-2 or TRBV6-3 and TRBJ1-2, with D hard to call. Deletions cut 3 bases from V and 8 bases from J, with 10 bases between. Looked up from germline, CDR1 is MNHEY and CDR2 is SVGEGT. CDR3 length: 12 amino acids. This CDR3 is CASSYFVRGYTF. The DNA of the CDR3 is TGTGCCAGCAGTTATTTCGTACGGGGCTACACCTTC.

The J gene is TRBJ2-5, the V gene TRBV7-3; 14 bases match TRBD2. Germline CDR1 and CDR2: SGHTA and FQGTGA. The length of the CDR3 is 18 residues. Unmatched junction bases numbered 5, after V lost 0 bases and J lost 2 bases. The CDR3 coding sequence is TGTGCCAGCAGCTTAACTGGACTAGCGGGAGGCGGTCAAGAGACCCAGTACTTC. As protein: CASSLTGLAGGGQETQYF.

This clonotype was detected only a few times. The chain is built from TRBV5-6 and TRBJ1-1; 8 bases line up with TRBD1. V trimming: 2 bases; J trimming: 9 bases; junction bases outside the gene matches: 6. The CDR3 totals 13 residues. Per germline, CDR1 SGHDT and CDR2 YYEEEE. The CDR3 protein is CASSFPGQEKAFF. The CDR3 DNA follows: TGTGCCAGCAGCTTCCCGGGACAGGAAAAAGCTTTCTTT. The variable domain in full, completed from reference TRBV5-6 and TRBJ1-1, reads DAGVTQSPTHLIKTRGQQVTLRCSPKSGHDTVSWYQQALGQGPQFIFQYYEEEERQRGNFPDRFSGHQFPNYSSELNVNALLLGDSALYLCASSFPGQEKAFFGQGTRLTVV.